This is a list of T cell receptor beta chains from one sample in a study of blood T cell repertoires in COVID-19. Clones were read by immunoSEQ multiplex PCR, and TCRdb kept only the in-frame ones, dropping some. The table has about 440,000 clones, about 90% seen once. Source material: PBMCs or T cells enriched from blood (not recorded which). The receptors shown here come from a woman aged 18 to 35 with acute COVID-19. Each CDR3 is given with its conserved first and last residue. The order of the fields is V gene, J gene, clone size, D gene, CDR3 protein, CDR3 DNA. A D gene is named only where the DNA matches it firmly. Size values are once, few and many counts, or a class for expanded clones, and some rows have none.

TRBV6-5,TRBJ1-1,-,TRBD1,CASSSHRGRGTEAFF,TGTGCCAGCAGTTCCCACAGGGGACGAGGCACTGAAGCTTTCTTT
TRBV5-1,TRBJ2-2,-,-,CASSLTGRTGELFF,TGCGCCAGCAGCTTGACAGGGAGAACCGGGGAGCTGTTTTTT
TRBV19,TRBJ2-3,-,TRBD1,CASSIPTGGADTQYF,TGTGCCAGTAGTATACCGACAGGGGGCGCAGATACGCAGTATTTT
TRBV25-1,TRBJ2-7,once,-,CASSGSYEQYF,TGTGCCAGCAGTGGGAGCTACGAGCAGTACTTC
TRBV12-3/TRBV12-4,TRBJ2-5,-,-,CASSLRGKETQYF,TGTGCCAGCAGTTTACGGGGGAAAGAGACCCAGTACTTC
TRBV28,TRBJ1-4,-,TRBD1,CASSSTGGREKLFF,TGTGCCAGCAGTTCGACAGGGGGCCGGGAAAAACTGTTTTTT
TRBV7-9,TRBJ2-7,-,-,CASSSRRDNLDYEQYF,TGTGCCAGCAGCTCACGCCGGGACAACCTGGACTACGAGCAGTACTTC
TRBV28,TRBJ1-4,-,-,CASSLGGKLFF,TGTGCCAGCAGTTTGGGGGGGAAACTGTTTTTT
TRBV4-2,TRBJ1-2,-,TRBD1,CASSQVGWDRELYGYTF,TGTGCCAGCAGCCAAGTGGGGTGGGACAGGGAACTCTATGGCTACACCTTC
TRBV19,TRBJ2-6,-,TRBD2,CASSLGLAAVLRGANVLTF,TGTGCCAGTAGTCTAGGACTAGCGGCAGTTCTTCGTGGGGCCAACGTCCTGACTTTC
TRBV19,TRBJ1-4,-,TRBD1,CASSMGPGQGATNEKLFF,TGTGCCAGTAGTATGGGGCCGGGACAGGGGGCAACTAATGAAAAACTGTTTTTT
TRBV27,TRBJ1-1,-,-,CASSFSVRARGTEAFF,TGTGCCAGCAGTTTTTCCGTCCGGGCGCGGGGCACTGAAGCTTTCTTT